The sequence of this T cell receptor (beta chain) was determined in a study of shared clonotypes between healthy human individuals. Study details: The plates for each donor numbered three CD4 naive, three CD4 memory, two CD8 naive and one CD8 memory. Study-level points and caveats: As a rule, naive subsets had a larger estimated richness than memory subsets.

Roughly 27,000 T cell genomes, or 200 ng DNA, went into the sorted-subset replicate PCRs. TCRdb keeps only in-frame clones here, not all; method: immunoSEQ multiplex PCR. This table holds some 690,000 clones, 80% to 95% found once. Per germline, CDR1 MNHEY and CDR2 SMNVEV (reference sequence). V was trimmed by 5 bases and J by 2 bases, leaving 4 bases between them. The length of the CDR3 is 11 residues. For this clone: The target antigen is unknown. Other DNA sequences in the same sample also yield this CDR3.

Study donors comprised healthy, HIV-negative adults devoid of recent acute infection or vaccination. J is TRBJ2-7 and V is TRBV27; D call uncertain. Material: memory CD8+ T cells from PBMCs. As for subset: CD45RO+ cells pooled with CCR7-negative TemRA cells. This receptor was identified in a man between 18 and 29 years old in good health. Some clones in this sample may be carry-over from other donors' samples. As DNA, the CDR3 is TGTGCCAGCAGTCCAACCTACGAGCAGTACTTC. Its translation: CASSPTYEQYF.